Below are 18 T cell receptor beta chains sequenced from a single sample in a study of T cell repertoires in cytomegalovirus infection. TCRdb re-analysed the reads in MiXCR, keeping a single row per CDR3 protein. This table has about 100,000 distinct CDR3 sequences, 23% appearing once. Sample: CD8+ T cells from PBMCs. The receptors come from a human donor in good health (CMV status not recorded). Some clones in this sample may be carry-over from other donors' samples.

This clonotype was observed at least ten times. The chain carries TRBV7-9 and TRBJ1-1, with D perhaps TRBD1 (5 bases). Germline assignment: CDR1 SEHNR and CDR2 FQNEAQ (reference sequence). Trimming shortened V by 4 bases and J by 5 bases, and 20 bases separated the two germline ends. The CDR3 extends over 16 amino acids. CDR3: CASSSRMGGVGTEAFF. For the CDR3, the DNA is TGTGCCAGCAGCTCCCGAATGGGGGGGGTGGGGACTGAAGCTTTCTTT.

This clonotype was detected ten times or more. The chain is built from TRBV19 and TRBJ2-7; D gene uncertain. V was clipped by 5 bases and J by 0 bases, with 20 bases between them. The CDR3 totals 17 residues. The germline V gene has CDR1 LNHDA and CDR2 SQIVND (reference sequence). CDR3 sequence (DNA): TGTGCCAGTAGTTCTCGCGTCGGGCGGAAAAGCTCCTACGAGCAGTACTTC. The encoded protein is CASSSRVGRKSSYEQYF.

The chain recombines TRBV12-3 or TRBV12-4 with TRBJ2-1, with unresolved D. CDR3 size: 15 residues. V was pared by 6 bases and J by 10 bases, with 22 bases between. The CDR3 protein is CASRSELEITREQFF. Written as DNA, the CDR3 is TGTGCCAGCAGATCGGAACTCGAGATTACCAGGGAGCAGTTCTTC.

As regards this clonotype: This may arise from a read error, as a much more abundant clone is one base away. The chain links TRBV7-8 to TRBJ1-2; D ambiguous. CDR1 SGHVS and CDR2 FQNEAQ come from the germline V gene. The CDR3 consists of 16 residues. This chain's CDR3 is CASSFTPDGTNYGYIF. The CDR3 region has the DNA TGTGCCAGCAGCTTCACCCCGGACGGTACTAACTATGGCTACATCTTC.

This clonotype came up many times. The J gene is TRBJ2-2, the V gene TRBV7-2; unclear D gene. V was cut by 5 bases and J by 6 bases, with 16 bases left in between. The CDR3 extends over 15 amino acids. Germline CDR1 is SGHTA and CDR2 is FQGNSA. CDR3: CASSALGFGPGELFF. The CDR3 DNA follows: TGTGCCAGCAGCGCCCTCGGGTTCGGCCCCGGGGAGCTGTTTTTT.

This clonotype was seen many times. The CDR3: CASSLGFFGQGGNEQFF. CDR3 nucleotides: TGTGCCAGCAGCTTAGGATTTTTCGGGCAGGGCGGCAATGAGCAGTTCTTC. This chain connects TRBV7-2 to TRBJ2-1; TRBD1 might be the D (5 bases). Trimming took off 1 base at V and 6 bases at J, with 19 bases between the two ends. The CDR3 covers 17 residues. Germline V gene lookup returns CDR1 SGHTA and CDR2 FQGNSA.

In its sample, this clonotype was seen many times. The CDR3 DNA sequence: TGCGCCAGCAGCCAAGATCTCCCGGGGGCTGATAGCAATCAGCCCCAGCATTTT. Translated, it gives CASSQDLPGADSNQPQHF. The gene calls are TRBV4-1 and TRBJ1-5, with a possible D match to TRBD1 (6 bases). There are 18 residues in the CDR3. The germline V gene encodes CDR1 MGHRA and CDR2 YSYEKL. The ends were cut back, 0 bases at V and 0 bases at J, with 15 bases in the middle.

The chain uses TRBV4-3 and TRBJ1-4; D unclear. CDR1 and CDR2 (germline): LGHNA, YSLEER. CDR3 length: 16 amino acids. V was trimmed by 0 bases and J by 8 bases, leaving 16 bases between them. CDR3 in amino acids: CASSQDDGRTGEKLFF. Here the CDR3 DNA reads TGCGCCAGCAGCCAAGATGATGGCCGCACGGGGGAAAAACTGTTTTTT.

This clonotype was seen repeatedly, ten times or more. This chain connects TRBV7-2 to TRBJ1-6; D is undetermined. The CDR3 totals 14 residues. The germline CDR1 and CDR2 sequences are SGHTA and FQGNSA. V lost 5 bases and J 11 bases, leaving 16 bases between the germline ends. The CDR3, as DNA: TGTGCCAGCAGCCCTCTTCCGGGCCGGACACCCCTCCACTTT. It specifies CASSPLPGRTPLHF. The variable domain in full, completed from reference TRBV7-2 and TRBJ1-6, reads GAGVSQSPSNKVTEKGKDVELRCDPISGHTALYWYRQSLGQGLEFLIYFQGNSAPDKSGLPSDRFSAERTGGSVSTLTIQRTQQEDSAVYLCASSPLPGRTPLHFGNGTRLTVT.

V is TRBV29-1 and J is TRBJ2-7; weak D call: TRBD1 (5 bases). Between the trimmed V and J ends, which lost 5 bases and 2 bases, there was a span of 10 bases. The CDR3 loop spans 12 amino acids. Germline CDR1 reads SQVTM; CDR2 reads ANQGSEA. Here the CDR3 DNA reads TGCAGCGTTCTTGGACAAGCCTACGAGCAGTACTTC. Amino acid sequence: CSVLGQAYEQYF.

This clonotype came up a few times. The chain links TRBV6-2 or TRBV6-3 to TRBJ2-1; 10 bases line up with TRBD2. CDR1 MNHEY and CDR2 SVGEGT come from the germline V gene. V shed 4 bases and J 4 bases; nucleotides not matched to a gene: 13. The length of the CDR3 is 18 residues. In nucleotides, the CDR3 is TGTGCCAGCAGTTTACCACCCCTAGCGGGAGCTCGGTACAATGAGCAGTTCTTC. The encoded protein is CASSLPPLAGARYNEQFF.

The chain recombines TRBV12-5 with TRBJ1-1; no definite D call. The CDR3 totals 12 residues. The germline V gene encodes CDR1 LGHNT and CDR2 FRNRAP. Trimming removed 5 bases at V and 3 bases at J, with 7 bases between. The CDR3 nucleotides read TGTGCTAGTGGTCTTTCGGACACTGAAGCTTTCTTT. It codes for CASGLSDTEAFF. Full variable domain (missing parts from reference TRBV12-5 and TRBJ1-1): DARVTQTPRHKVTEMGQEVTMRCQPILGHNTVFWYRQTMMQGLELLAYFRNRAPLDDSGMPKDRFSAEMPDATLATLKIQPSEPRDSAVYFCASGLSDTEAFFGQGTRLTVV.

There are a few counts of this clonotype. The CDR3 region has the DNA TGTGCCTGGAGTGTGGGGGACGAGCAGTACTTC. As protein: CAWSVGDEQYF. This chain links TRBV30 with TRBJ2-7; D possibly uses TRBD1 or TRBD2 (5 bases each). The length of the CDR3 is 11 residues. The germline CDR1 and CDR2 sequences are GTSNPN and SVGIG (reference sequence). V gave up 0 bases and J gave up 5 bases, with 5 bases separating them.

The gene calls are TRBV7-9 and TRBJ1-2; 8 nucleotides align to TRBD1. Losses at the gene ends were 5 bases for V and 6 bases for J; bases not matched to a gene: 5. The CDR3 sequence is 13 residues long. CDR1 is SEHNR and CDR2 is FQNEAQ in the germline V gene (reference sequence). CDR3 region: CASSLGQGDGYTF. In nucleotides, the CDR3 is TGTGCCAGCAGCCTTGGACAGGGTGATGGCTACACCTTC.

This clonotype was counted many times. The CDR3 sequence: CASSVDGAEGEQYF. The DNA of the CDR3 is TGTGCCAGCAGCGTAGATGGGGCAGAGGGAGAGCAGTACTTC. The genes are TRBV9 and TRBJ2-7; tentatively, D is TRBD1 or TRBD2 (5 bases each). The germline V gene has CDR1 SGDLS and CDR2 YYNGEE. V was pared by 0 bases and J by 7 bases, with 14 bases between. The CDR3 contains 14 residues.

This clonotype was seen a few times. The CDR3 region has the DNA TGTGCCAGCAGTTCGGGGGGGCCAAGGGAGCAGTACTTC. Its translation: CASSSGGPREQYF. The chain links TRBV27 to TRBJ2-7, with 8 bases matching TRBD2. Germline CDR1 MNHEY, CDR2 SMNVEV (reference sequence). The CDR3 has 13 residues. V was clipped by 4 bases and J by 7 bases; unmatched bases: 6.

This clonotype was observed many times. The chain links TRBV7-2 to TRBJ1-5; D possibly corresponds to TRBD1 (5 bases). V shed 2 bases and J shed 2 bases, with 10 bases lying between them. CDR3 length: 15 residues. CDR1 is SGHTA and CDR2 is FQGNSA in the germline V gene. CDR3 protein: CASSLRGGGNQPQHF. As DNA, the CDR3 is TGTGCCAGCAGCTTAAGGGGAGGAGGCAATCAGCCCCAGCATTTT.

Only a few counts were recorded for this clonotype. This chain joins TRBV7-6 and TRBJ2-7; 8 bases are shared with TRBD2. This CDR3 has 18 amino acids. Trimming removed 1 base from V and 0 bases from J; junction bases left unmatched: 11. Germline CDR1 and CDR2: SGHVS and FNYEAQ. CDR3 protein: CASSLGWAGGLPSYEQYF. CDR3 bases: TGTGCCAGCAGCTTAGGATGGGCGGGGGGCCTGCCCTCCTACGAGCAGTACTTC.